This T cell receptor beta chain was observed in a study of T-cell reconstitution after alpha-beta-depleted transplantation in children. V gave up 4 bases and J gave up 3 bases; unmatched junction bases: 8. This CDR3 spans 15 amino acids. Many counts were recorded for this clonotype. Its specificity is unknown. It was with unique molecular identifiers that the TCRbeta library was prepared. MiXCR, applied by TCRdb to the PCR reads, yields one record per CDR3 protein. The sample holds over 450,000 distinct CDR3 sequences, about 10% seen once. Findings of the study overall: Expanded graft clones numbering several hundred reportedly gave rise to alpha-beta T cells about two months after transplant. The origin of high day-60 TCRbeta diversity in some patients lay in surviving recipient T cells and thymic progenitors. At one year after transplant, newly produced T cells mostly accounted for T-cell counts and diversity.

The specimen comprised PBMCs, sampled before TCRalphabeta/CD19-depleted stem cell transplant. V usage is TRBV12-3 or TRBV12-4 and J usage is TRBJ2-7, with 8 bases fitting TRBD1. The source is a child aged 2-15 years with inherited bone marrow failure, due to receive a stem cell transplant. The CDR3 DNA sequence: TGTGCCAGCAGTTCGAGGACAGGGTTAAGCTACGAGCAGTACTTC. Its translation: CASSSRTGLSYEQYF.